This paragraph reports one T cell receptor beta chain. Its antigen is currently unknown. TCRdb re-called the RT-PCR reads with MiXCR, one entry per CDR3 protein. Of over 15,000 distinct CDR3 sequences in the sample, roughly 85% were seen once. This specimen belongs to a study of yellow fever vaccine responses in identical twins. Study-level results: Twins' vaccine T cell response reportedly seemed partly convergent, partly personalized.

CDR1 is SGHVS, CDR2 FNYEAQ, per germline. After removal of 2 bases from V and 5 bases from J, the junction contained 3 bases not matched to a gene. This CDR3 is built from 15 residues. This rearrangement joins TRBV7-6 to TRBJ1-6, with 7 positions matching TRBD1. The TCR was taken from a woman aged 18-29 years who received the yellow fever vaccine. Material: T cells from blood (PBMCs), unsorted or a sorted subset (not recorded which), obtained before or after yellow fever vaccination (not recorded which). The CDR3 DNA is TGTGCCAGCAGCTTAAGAGGGGGCGATAATTCACCCCTCCACTTT. Translating gives CASSLRGGDNSPLHF.